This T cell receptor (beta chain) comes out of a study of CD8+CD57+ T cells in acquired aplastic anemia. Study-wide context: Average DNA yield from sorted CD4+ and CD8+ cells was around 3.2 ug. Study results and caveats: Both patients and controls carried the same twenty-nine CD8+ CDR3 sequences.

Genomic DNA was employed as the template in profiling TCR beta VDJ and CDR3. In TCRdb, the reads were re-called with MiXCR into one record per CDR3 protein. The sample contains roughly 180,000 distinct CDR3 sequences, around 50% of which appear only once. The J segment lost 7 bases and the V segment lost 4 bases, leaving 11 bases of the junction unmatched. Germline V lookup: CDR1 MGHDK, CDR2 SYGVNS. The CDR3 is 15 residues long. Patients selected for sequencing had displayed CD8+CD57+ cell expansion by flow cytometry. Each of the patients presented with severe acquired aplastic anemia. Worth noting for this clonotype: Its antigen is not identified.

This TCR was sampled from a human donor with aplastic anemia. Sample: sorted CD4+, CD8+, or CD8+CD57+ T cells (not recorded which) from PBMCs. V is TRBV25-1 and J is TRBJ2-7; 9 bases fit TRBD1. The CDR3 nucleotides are TGTGCCAGCAGTGGATTGGACAGGGGAGTGAGAGAGCAGTACTTC. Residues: CASSGLDRGVREQYF.